The T cell receptor beta chain described here comes from a study of blood T cells in healthy people across ages. Alongside a J-beta primer mix, a sample-barcoded 5' primer served in a second PCR lasting roughly 7 to 11 cycles. TCRdb processed the 5' RACE reads anew with MiXCR; each CDR3 protein has one entry. The profile shows 800,000 to 950,000 distinct CDR3 sequences, 36% of them singletons. This clonotype was seen only a few times. Per-sample PBMC isolation yielded at least 6.5 million cells. Sequencing used blood. This clonotype was sampled from a man between 18 and 35 years old in good health.

This CDR3 reads CASKGRGDFNEQFF. CDR3 in DNA: TGTGCCAGCAAGGGGCGGGGGGATTTCAATGAGCAGTTCTTC. The V and J genes are TRBV7-3 and TRBJ2-1; 8 bases align to TRBD2. Germline CDR1 is SGHTA and CDR2 is FQGTGA. The CDR3 is 14 amino acids. V lost 7 bases, J lost 6 bases, and 8 bases stayed unmatched.